Listed below are T cell receptor beta chains from one sample, sequenced in a study of OX40 agonist ivuxolimab in advanced cancers. Only in-frame clones appear in the TCRdb table, and some are missing; sequencing was by immunoSEQ multiplex PCR. The sample lists about 89,000 clones; over 75% were seen once. Sequencing used CD4+ or CD8+ T cells sorted from blood, obtained in a trial of the OX40 agonist ivuxolimab. The receptors were gathered from an adult with an advanced solid tumor such as melanoma, head and neck, liver or kidney cancer. Both conserved end residues are part of each CDR3. D genes are given only for firm matches.

v_call	j_call	d_call	cdr3_nt	cdr3_aa
TRBV18	TRBJ2-7	TRBD2	TGTGCCAGCTCACCACCGGGTTGGCGGGGGGGCCCTTACGAGCAGTACTTC	CASSPPGWRGGPYEQYF
TRBV7-9	TRBJ2-3	TRBD1	TGTGCCAGCAGCCGGGACAGGGGGCACACAGATACGCAGTATTTT	CASSRDRGHTDTQYF
TRBV6-6	TRBJ2-3	NA	TGTGCCAGCAGTCCGGGACGCCGCACAGATACGCAGTATTTT	CASSPGRRTDTQYF
TRBV11-2	TRBJ2-1	TRBD1	TGTGCCAGCAGCCGCCACGCCAACAGGGGGCGCTACAATGAGCAGTTCTTC	CASSRHANRGRYNEQFF
TRBV2	TRBJ1-6	NA	TGTGCCAGCAGTGAAGCGATAGGGTTGGCCCTCCACTTT	CASSEAIGLALHF
TRBV7-2	TRBJ2-7	TRBD1	TGTGCCAGCAGCCCACGCAACTACAGGGGCCGGGACTACGAGCAGTACTTC	CASSPRNYRGRDYEQYF
TRBV4-3	TRBJ2-5	NA	TGCGCCAGCAGCCAAGACCCCAACGGGGGCCTATTGGAGACCCAGTACTTC	CASSQDPNGGLLETQYF
TRBV5-4	TRBJ1-2	NA	TGTGCCAGCAGCTTAGGGTTGGACAGACGTAACTATGGCTACACCTTC	CASSLGLDRRNYGYTF
TRBV2	TRBJ1-2	NA	TGTGCCAGCAGTGATTTGGTGGGGGAGGATAACTATGGCTACACCTTC	CASSDLVGEDNYGYTF
TRBV5-1	TRBJ2-2	TRBD2	TGCGCCAGCAGCTTGGACCTAGCGGGGGCCAACACCGGGGAGCTGTTTTTT	CASSLDLAGANTGELFF